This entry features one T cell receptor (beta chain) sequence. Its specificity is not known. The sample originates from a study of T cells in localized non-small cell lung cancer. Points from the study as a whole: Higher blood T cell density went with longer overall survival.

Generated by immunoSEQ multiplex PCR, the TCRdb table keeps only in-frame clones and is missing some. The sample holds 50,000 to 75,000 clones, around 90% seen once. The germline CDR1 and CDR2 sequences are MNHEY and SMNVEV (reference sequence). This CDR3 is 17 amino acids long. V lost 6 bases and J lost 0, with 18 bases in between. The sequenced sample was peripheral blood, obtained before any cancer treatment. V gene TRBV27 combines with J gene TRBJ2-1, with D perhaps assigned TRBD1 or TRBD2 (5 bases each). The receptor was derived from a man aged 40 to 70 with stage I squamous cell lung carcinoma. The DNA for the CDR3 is TGTGCCAGCAGACGCGACCCGGGACCCAGCTCCTACAATGAGCAGTTCTTC. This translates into CASRRDPGPSSYNEQFF.